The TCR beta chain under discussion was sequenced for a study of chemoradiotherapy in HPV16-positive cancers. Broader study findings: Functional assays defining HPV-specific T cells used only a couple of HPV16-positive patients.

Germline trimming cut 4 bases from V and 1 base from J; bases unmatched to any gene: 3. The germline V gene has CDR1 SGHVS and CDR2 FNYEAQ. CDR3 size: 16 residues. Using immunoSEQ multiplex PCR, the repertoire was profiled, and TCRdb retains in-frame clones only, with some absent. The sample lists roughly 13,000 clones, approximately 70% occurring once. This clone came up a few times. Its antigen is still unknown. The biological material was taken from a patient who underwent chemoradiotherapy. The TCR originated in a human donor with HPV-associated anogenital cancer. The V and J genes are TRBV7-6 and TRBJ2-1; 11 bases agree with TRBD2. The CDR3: CASSSGTSGSYNEQFF. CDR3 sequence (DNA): TGTGCCAGCAGCTCGGGGACTAGCGGTTCCTACAATGAGCAGTTCTTC.